This T cell receptor beta chain was identified during a study of control samples from healthy donors and cancer patients. The CDR3 runs 13 residues. Trimming cost V 5 bases and J 0 bases, with 7 bases left between them. The germline V gene encodes CDR1 LNHNV and CDR2 YYDKDF (reference sequence). Profiling relied on immunoSEQ multiplex PCR, and the TCRdb table lists in-frame clones only, not all of them. The table lists some 51,000 clones, around 96% of them singletons, with around 0.99% in the top ten. Sequenced: blood. This receptor was obtained from a woman aged 18-29 years in good health. J is TRBJ1-1 and V is TRBV15; TRBD1 might be the D (5 bases). In DNA form, the CDR3 reads TGTGCCACCAGCGTGGGGGTGAACACTGAAGCTTTCTTT. Translation: CATSVGVNTEAFF.